This TCR beta chain was identified in a study of cytomegalovirus exposure and HLA in healthy donors. Across the whole study: The 90 to 150 validation repertoires used the same platform as the roughly 670 first-cohort repertoires, a later analysis reported.

Profiled with immunoSEQ multiplex PCR; TCRdb holds only in-frame clones, not every one. The data contain about 330,000 clones, approximately 86% of them singletons. Sequencing used PBMCs. The receptor was derived from a woman in her thirties in good health and CMV-seropositive.

The CDR3 nucleotides are TGTGCCAGCAGTAAAGGAAGCTCCTACGAGCAGTACTTC. Encoded protein: CASSKGSSYEQYF. The chain links TRBV6-5 to TRBJ2-7; D call uncertain. The CDR3 has 13 amino acids. Per the germline V gene, CDR1 is MNHEY and CDR2 is SVGAGI. V lost 5 bases and J lost 0, with 8 bases in between.